This T cell receptor (beta chain) was retrieved from a study of T cells in Graves' hyperthyroidism and ophthalmopathy. Study outcomes and limitations: The model forecast ophthalmopathy, anticipating it by a median roughly 6.5 months before onset.

Deletions cut 4 bases from V and 3 bases from J, with 12 bases between. This CDR3 contains 14 residues. Germline assignment: CDR1 LGHDT and CDR2 YNNKEL (reference sequence). The TCR beta CDR3 regions underwent amplification using RNA transcripts as the source. First-round RT-PCR of the TCR CDR3 relied on the HTBI primer set. TCRdb reprocessed the multiplex PCR reads with MiXCR, giving one entry per CDR3 protein. The table shows about 480,000 distinct CDR3 sequences, with approximately 14% occurring only once. This clonotype was counted many times. The target antigen is unknown. Clinicians diagnosed patients from clinical symptoms, serum thyroxine and TRAb, thyroid ultrasound and orbital computed tomography.

V usage is TRBV3-1 and J usage is TRBJ1-1; tentative D call: TRBD1 (6 bases). The specimen was blood. The TCR sequence derives from a woman aged 18 to 35 with Graves' hyperthyroidism. The CDR3 protein is CASSRQRQDTEAFF. DNA of the CDR3: TGTGCCAGCAGCCGTCAACGACAGGACACTGAAGCTTTCTTT.